The 24 T cell receptor beta chains below come from one sample, sequenced in a study of blood T cell repertoires in COVID-19. Repertoires were generated with immunoSEQ multiplex PCR, while TCRdb's copy carries only in-frame clones and drops some. Found here are some 130,000 clones, approximately 86% of them singletons; the top ten hold approximately 16%. Input material: peripheral blood. All receptors come from a woman aged 50 to 60 who had recovered from COVID-19.

The chain uses TRBV14 and TRBJ2-7, with a weak D call TRBD1 (7 bases). V shed 4 bases and J shed 12 bases, with 16 bases lying between them. There are 12 residues in the CDR3. Germline V gives CDR1 SGHDN, CDR2 FVKESK. In DNA form, the CDR3 reads TGTGCCAGCAGCCTAGACAGGGAGGTCCGGTACTTC. Residues: CASSLDREVRYF.

V is TRBV7-2 and J is TRBJ1-5, with D possibly matching TRBD1 (6 bases). The V gene lost 1 base and the J gene lost 3 bases, with 10 bases spanning the gap. The CDR3 covers 15 residues. The germline V gene has CDR1 SGHTA and CDR2 FQGNSA. Here the CDR3 DNA reads TGTGCCAGCAGCTTAGAATGGGGGCACAATCAGCCCCAGCATTTT. Amino acids: CASSLEWGHNQPQHF.

The chain carries TRBV24-1 and TRBJ1-5; 10 bases are a match to TRBD1. CDR1 KGHDR and CDR2 SFDVKD come from the germline V gene. The CDR3 is 15 residues long. After removal of 4 bases from V and 4 bases from J, the junction contained 3 bases not matched to a gene. DNA for the CDR3: TGTGCCACCAGTGACTCGGGACAGGGGAATCAGCCCCAGCATTTT. Its protein product is CATSDSGQGNQPQHF.

V and J are TRBV18 and TRBJ2-1, with 8 bases identical to TRBD2. V was pared by 3 bases and J by 5 bases, with 3 bases of the junction left unmatched. The V gene's germline CDR1 is KGHSH and CDR2 LQKENI. The CDR3 extends over 14 amino acids. CDR3 region: CASSPASGHNEQFF. Here the CDR3 DNA reads TGTGCCAGCTCACCGGCTAGCGGGCACAATGAGCAGTTCTTC.

V is TRBV5-4 and J is TRBJ2-7; 7 bases match TRBD2. The CDR3 contains 14 residues. The germline CDR1 and CDR2 sequences are SGHNT and YYREEE (reference sequence). V shed 3 bases, J shed 0 bases, and the junction held 3 bases outside the gene matches. The CDR3 sequence: CASSSRGVSYEQYF. The CDR3 nucleotides are TGTGCCAGCAGCTCTCGGGGGGTCTCCTACGAGCAGTACTTC.

V is TRBV6-1 and J is TRBJ1-5; tentatively, D is TRBD1 (5 bases). CDR1 and CDR2 (germline): MNHNS, SASEGT. The CDR3 totals 15 residues. V lost 1 base, J lost 5 bases, and 12 bases lay in between. CDR3 DNA: TGTGCCAGCAGTGAAGTTTGGACACCGTATCAGCCCCAGCATTTT. Encoded protein: CASSEVWTPYQPQHF.

J is TRBJ1-1 and V is TRBV19; weak D call: TRBD1 (5 bases). The V and J ends lost 7 bases and 1 base respectively, with 16 bases between them. The CDR3 extends over 15 amino acids. The germline V gene has CDR1 LNHDA and CDR2 SQIVND (reference sequence). The DNA of the CDR3 is TGTGCCAGTACCTCAACCTGGGGCGAGAACACTGAAGCTTTCTTT. Translating it yields CASTSTWGENTEAFF.

This chain joins TRBV7-2 and TRBJ2-7, with 9 positions matching TRBD2. CDR3 length equals 15 residues. Germline trimming cut 7 bases from V and 4 bases from J; bases unmatched to any gene: 11. Germline V gene data show CDR1 as SGHTA and CDR2 as FQGNSA. The CDR3 loop is CASTAQAGGIYEQYF. CDR3 bases: TGTGCCAGCACCGCACAAGCGGGGGGCATTTACGAGCAGTACTTC.

This clone has a handful of counts. J is TRBJ1-2 and V is TRBV9; TRBD1 might be the D (6 bases). The germline V gene encodes CDR1 SGDLS and CDR2 YYNGEE. Trimming shortened V by 0 bases and J by 5 bases, and 11 bases separated the two germline ends. CDR3 size: 14 residues. The CDR3 DNA reads TGTGCCAGCAGCGTAGCGTGGGGACAATATGGCTACACCTTC. It specifies CASSVAWGQYGYTF.

The chain uses TRBV5-1 and TRBJ1-1; no clear D. Trimming removed 0 bases at V and 1 base at J, with 10 bases between. CDR3 size: 15 residues. The germline V gene has CDR1 SGHRS and CDR2 YFSETQ. CDR3 nucleotide sequence: TGCGCCAGCAGCTTGGAGGGAGGGCGGAACACTGAAGCTTTCTTT. Its translation: CASSLEGGRNTEAFF.

The chain combines TRBV11-2 with TRBJ1-6, with 8 bases matching TRBD1. CDR1 is SGHAT, CDR2 FQNNGV, per germline. This CDR3 is built from 15 residues. Trimming removed 8 bases from V and 10 bases from J; junction bases left unmatched: 13. The CDR3 loop reads CASVTGQGGRSPLHF. CDR3 nucleotide sequence: TGTGCCAGCGTAACAGGACAGGGAGGCCGCTCACCCCTCCACTTT.

V is TRBV6-5 and J is TRBJ2-1; 8 positions agree with TRBD2. Germline V gene lookup returns CDR1 MNHEY and CDR2 SVGAGI. This CDR3 contains 14 residues. V trimming: 6 bases; J trimming: 7 bases; junction bases outside the gene matches: 8. CDR3 sequence: CASSGGGYGNEQFF. CDR3 sequence (DNA): TGTGCCAGCAGCGGGGGGGGATATGGGAATGAGCAGTTCTTC.

V is TRBV28 and J is TRBJ2-7; TRBD1 matches at 7 bases. The CDR3 extends over 15 amino acids. V was clipped by 7 bases and J by 4 bases; unmatched bases: 13. Germline V CDR1 and CDR2: MDHEN, SYDVKM. The CDR3 coding sequence is TGTGCCAGCACCAAATCCGGGACAGCCAGTTACGAGCAGTACTTC. Translation: CASTKSGTASYEQYF.

This clone was recorded once. This CDR3 is CASSPIAGGIYNEQFF. In DNA, the CDR3 is TGTGCCAGCTCACCGATAGCGGGAGGAATCTACAATGAGCAGTTCTTC. The rearrangement joins TRBV18 to TRBJ2-1; 10 nucleotides match TRBD2. Germline V lookup: CDR1 KGHSH, CDR2 LQKENI. The CDR3 is 16 amino acids. V dropped 3 bases and J dropped 3; count of bases not matched to a gene: 5. Based on the CDR3 plus reference TRBV18 and TRBJ2-1, the full variable domain is NAGVMQNPRHLVRRRGQEARLRCSPMKGHSHVYWYRQLPEEGLKFMVYLQKENIIDESGMPKERFSAEFPKEGPSILRIQQVVRGDSAAYFCASSPIAGGIYNEQFFGPGTRLTVL.

The rearrangement joins TRBV30 to TRBJ2-7; 11 bases map to TRBD1. This CDR3 is built from 15 residues. V was pared by 5 bases and J by 2 bases, with 8 bases of the junction left unmatched. Germline V gives CDR1 GTSNPN, CDR2 SVGIG (reference sequence). The CDR3 spells CAWDPPGQGAYEQYF. The CDR3 nucleotides read TGTGCCTGGGACCCTCCGGGACAGGGGGCCTACGAGCAGTACTTC.

This clone has a handful of counts. This rearrangement joins TRBV2 to TRBJ1-2; no clear D. Germline CDR1 SNHLY, CDR2 FYNNEI. The CDR3 runs to 13 residues. Trimming left V 2 bases short and J 4 bases short, with 8 bases between. The CDR3 loop is CASSEQSAYGYTF. As DNA, the CDR3 is TGTGCCAGCAGTGAACAGAGCGCCTATGGCTACACCTTC. The full variable domain, rest sourced from reference TRBV2 and TRBJ1-2, is EPEVTQTPSHQVTQMGQEVILRCVPISNHLYFYWYRQILGQKVEFLVSFYNNEISEKSEIFDDQFSVERPDGSNFTLKIRSTKLEDSAMYFCASSEQSAYGYTFGSGTRLTVV.

The CDR3 sequence: CASSELTGTQPQHF. DNA of the CDR3: TGTGCCAGCAGTGAGTTGACAGGGACTCAGCCCCAGCATTTT. The chain uses TRBV2 and TRBJ1-5, with 7 bases matching TRBD1. V dropped 3 bases and J dropped 6; count of bases not matched to a gene: 5. From germline, CDR1 is SNHLY and CDR2 FYNNEI. The CDR3 contains 14 residues.

The rearrangement uses TRBV11-2 and TRBJ1-3; the D is unclear. Germline V CDR1 and CDR2: SGHAT, FQNNGV. The germline V and J ends were trimmed by 5 bases and 5 bases, with 10 bases remaining between them. There are 13 residues in the CDR3. This CDR3 is CASSPLERNTIYF. DNA of the CDR3: TGTGCCAGCAGCCCCCTAGAGCGAAACACCATATATTTT. Drawing the rest from reference TRBV11-2 and TRBJ1-3, the complete variable domain is EAGVAQSPRYKIIEKRQSVAFWCNPISGHATLYWYQQILGQGPKLLIQFQNNGVVDDSQLPKDRFSAERLKGVDSTLKIQPAKLEDSAVYLCASSPLERNTIYFGEGSWLTVV.

V is TRBV14 and J is TRBJ2-2; 10 nucleotides agree with TRBD2. The trim removed 6 bases at V and 1 base at J, leaving 5 bases unmatched. The V gene's germline CDR1 is SGHDN and CDR2 FVKESK. This CDR3 is built from 16 residues. CDR3 DNA sequence: TGTGCCAGCAGGCCTAGCGGGAGTTGGAACACCGGGGAGCTGTTTTTT. As protein: CASRPSGSWNTGELFF.

The V call is TRBV4-1, the J call TRBJ2-5; 14 bases agree with TRBD2. The V and J ends lost 5 bases and 5 bases, in that order; junction bases with no gene match: 4. Germline values: CDR1 MGHRA, CDR2 YSYEKL. The CDR3 contains 15 residues. The CDR3 bases are TGCGCCAGCAGCAGACTAGCGGGGGGGTTTGAGACCCAGTACTTC. Translated: CASSRLAGGFETQYF.

The chain recombines TRBV20-1 with TRBJ2-7; no clear D gene. Between the trimmed V and J ends, which lost 3 bases and 0 bases, there was a span of 9 bases. Germline CDR1 is DFQATT and CDR2 is SNEGSKA (reference sequence). This CDR3 has 13 amino acids. The CDR3 loop is CSASREDSYEQYF. CDR3 DNA sequence: TGCAGTGCTAGTCGAGAAGACTCCTACGAGCAGTACTTC.

The chain carries TRBV7-6 and TRBJ2-1, with D possibly matching TRBD1 (6 bases). Germline V gene lookup returns CDR1 SGHVS and CDR2 FNYEAQ. V was cut by 5 bases and J by 6 bases, with 20 bases left in between. This CDR3 has 16 residues. As DNA, the CDR3 is TGTGCCAGCAGCGCTACCGGGACACCAATAGGCAATGAGCAGTTCTTC. Translated: CASSATGTPIGNEQFF.

The rearrangement links TRBV6-1 to TRBJ2-5, with D possibly being TRBD1 (5 bases). V was pared by 4 bases and J by 4 bases, with 19 bases between. In germline, CDR1 is MNHNS, CDR2 SASEGT. This CDR3 comprises 16 residues. CDR3 in DNA: TGTGCCAGCAGTGTTTTTGCAGGGAACTCAGGAGAGACCCAGTACTTC. This codes for CASSVFAGNSGETQYF.

This rearrangement joins TRBV5-1 to TRBJ2-1, with TRBD2 matching over 9 bases. This CDR3 has 15 amino acids. Germline CDR1 is SGHRS and CDR2 is YFSETQ. After removal of 4 bases from V and 5 bases from J, the junction contained 7 bases not matched to a gene. CDR3 amino acids: CASSPASGTDNEQFF. The CDR3, as DNA: TGCGCCAGCAGCCCAGCTAGCGGGACAGACAATGAGCAGTTCTTC.